The 31 T cell receptor beta chains below all came from one sample that was sequenced in a study of T-cell reconstitution after alpha-beta-depleted transplantation in children. Unique molecular identifiers were incorporated during preparation of the TCRbeta library. TCRdb reprocessed the PCR reads via MiXCR and lists one record per CDR3 protein. The sample includes about 640,000 distinct CDR3 sequences, approximately 17% of them seen just once. Sequencing used PBMCs from the stem cell graft donor, obtained from the stem cell graft. These receptors were collected from a human donor who donated a stem cell graft to a child with acute myeloid leukemia.

This clonotype appeared many times. The chain couples TRBV20-1 to TRBJ1-2, with TRBD1 matching over 7 bases. From germline, CDR1 is DFQATT and CDR2 SNEGSKA (reference sequence). The V segment lost 3 bases and the J segment 8 bases; nucleotides outside the gene matches: 15. There are 15 residues in the CDR3. The CDR3 is CSARDTTGQKKGYTF. The CDR3 DNA reads TGCAGTGCTAGGGATACGACGGGACAGAAGAAAGGCTACACCTTC.

The rearrangement joins TRBV24-1 to TRBJ1-5; 9 bases agree with TRBD1. The CDR3 runs 16 residues. The V and J ends lost 5 bases and 0 bases, in that order; junction bases with no gene match: 4. Germline CDR1 is KGHDR and CDR2 is SFDVKD. The DNA for the CDR3 is TGTGCCACCAGTGGGGGACAGGGATTTAGCAATCAGCCCCAGCATTTT. The encoded protein is CATSGGQGFSNQPQHF.

A remark on this clonotype: A much larger clone differs by one base, so this may be a read error. This chain uses TRBV20-1 with TRBJ2-2; 7 bases are a match to TRBD1. The CDR3 has 14 residues. J was trimmed by 1 base and V by 5 bases; bases with no gene match: 4. The germline V gene encodes CDR1 DFQATT and CDR2 SNEGSKA (reference sequence). The CDR3 is CSAPYRGNTGELFF. Here the CDR3 DNA reads TGCAGTGCTCCCTACAGGGGGAACACCGGGGAGCTGTTTTTT.

In regard to this clonotype: Just one base apart from a much larger clone, this may be a read error. The chain employs TRBV20-1 and TRBJ1-2; 8 nucleotides agree with TRBD1. CDR1 is DFQATT, CDR2 SNEGSKA, per germline (reference sequence). Trimming cost V 7 bases and J 6 bases; bases outside gene matches: 13. The CDR3 spans 14 residues. CDR3 protein: CSVLRTGQKHGYTF. Here the CDR3 DNA reads TGCAGTGTCCTGCGGACAGGGCAAAAGCATGGCTACACCTTC.

This clonotype appeared many times. The rearrangement uses TRBV4-3 and TRBJ2-7, with 8 bases that match TRBD1. Germline V gives CDR1 LGHNA, CDR2 YSLEER. Trimming removed 0 bases from V and 4 bases from J; junction bases left unmatched: 5. CDR3 length: 15 amino acids. Here the CDR3 reads CASSQDQGAGYEQYF. The CDR3 DNA follows: TGCGCCAGCAGCCAAGATCAGGGGGCAGGTTACGAGCAGTACTTC.

This clonotype has ten or more counts. The chain couples TRBV29-1 to TRBJ1-2; possible D gene TRBD1, 6 bases. The CDR3 contains 11 residues. CDR1 and CDR2 from the germline V gene are SQVTM and ANQGSEA. Trimming removed 7 bases from V and 8 bases from J, with 14 bases in between. The CDR3 sequence is CSAYRAGGYTF. The DNA for the CDR3 is TGCAGCGCTTACAGGGCGGGCGGCTACACCTTC. Full variable domain (missing parts from reference TRBV29-1 and TRBJ1-2): SAVISQKPSRDICQRGTSLTIQCQVDSQVTMMFWYRQQPGQSLTLIATANQGSEATYESGFVIDKFPISRPNLTFSTLTVSNMSPEDSSIYLCSAYRAGGYTFGSGTRLTVV.

This clonotype occurred many times. V gene TRBV6-5 combines with J gene TRBJ2-1; 9 nucleotides align to TRBD2. CDR1 is MNHEY and CDR2 is SVGAGI in the germline V gene. The CDR3 has 17 residues. The V and J ends lost 0 bases and 0 bases, in that order; junction bases with no gene match: 3. As DNA, the CDR3 is TGTGCCAGCAGTTACTCGAGCGGGGGGAACTCCTACAATGAGCAGTTCTTC. This gives the protein CASSYSSGGNSYNEQFF.

This clonotype occurred a few times. The chain links TRBV12-3 or TRBV12-4 to TRBJ1-5; D is uncertain. This CDR3 has 12 amino acids. The V end was cut by 5 bases, the J end by 7 bases, with 9 bases between. The CDR3 bases are TGTGCCAGCAGTCGGTACGAACAGCCCCAGCATTTT. Its translation is CASSRYEQPQHF.

This clonotype was observed many times. The rearrangement links TRBV10-3 to TRBJ2-1, with TRBD2 matching over 8 bases. CDR3 length equals 14 residues. Germline loops: CDR1 ENHRY, CDR2 SYGVKD. V trimming: 3 bases; J trimming: 4 bases; junction bases outside the gene matches: 2. The CDR3 sequence: CAISDTSGYNEQFF. The DNA for the CDR3 is TGTGCCATCAGTGATACTAGCGGTTACAATGAGCAGTTCTTC.

In regard to this clonotype: The junction departs from germline at one end; a sequencing error may be responsible. V usage is TRBV29-1 and J usage is TRBJ1-4; possible D gene TRBD1, 5 bases. CDR1 SQVTM and CDR2 ANQGSEA come from the germline V gene. CDR3 length: 13 residues. As DNA, the CDR3 is TGCAGCGTTGGGGTCCTGCCGGGGGAAAAACTGCTTTTT. Residues: CSVGVLPGEKLLF.

This clonotype was observed at least ten times. The gene calls are TRBV20-1 and TRBJ2-1; TRBD2 is a possible D gene (5 bases). The CDR3 runs 14 residues. V was trimmed by 5 bases and J by 3 bases, leaving 14 bases between them. Per the germline V gene, CDR1 is DFQATT and CDR2 is SNEGSKA (reference sequence). The CDR3, as DNA: TGCAGTGCTGAGGGCGGCCTCAGCTACAATGAGCAGTTCTTC. Residues: CSAEGGLSYNEQFF.

The V call is TRBV20-1, the J call TRBJ2-7; D gene unclear. Germline V gene data show CDR1 as DFQATT and CDR2 as SNEGSKA (reference sequence). The CDR3 contains 14 residues. The V end lost 1 base, the J end lost 0 bases, and 10 bases lay between the germline ends. The CDR3 sequence is CSARGAASSYEQYF. The CDR3 DNA sequence: TGCAGTGCTAGAGGGGCTGCAAGCTCCTACGAGCAGTACTTC.

The chain uses TRBV7-9 and TRBJ1-4, with TRBD1 matching over 8 bases. CDR1 SEHNR and CDR2 FQNEAQ come from the germline V gene (reference sequence). CDR3 size: 15 residues. J gave up 7 bases and V 4 bases, and 8 bases lay outside the gene matches. The CDR3 DNA follows: TGTGCCAGCAGCTCCCGGGACAGGAACTCTGAAAAACTGTTTTTT. Translation: CASSSRDRNSEKLFF.

The CDR3 here is CASSAFVDQPQHF. As DNA, the CDR3 is TGTGCCAGCAGCGCCTTCGTAGATCAGCCCCAGCATTTT. The chain joins TRBV7-9 to TRBJ1-5, with D uncertain. V lost 5 bases to trimming and J lost 5 bases, with 10 bases between them. The CDR3 sequence is 13 residues long. Germline assignment: CDR1 SEHNR and CDR2 FQNEAQ (reference sequence).

There are a few counts of this clonotype. The chain joins TRBV7-2 to TRBJ1-1, with TRBD1 matching 9 bases. There are 14 residues in the CDR3. The V gene end was trimmed by 4 bases and the J gene end by 10 bases; junction bases not matched to a gene: 10. Germline values: CDR1 SGHTA, CDR2 FQGNSA. In DNA form, the CDR3 reads TGTGCCAGCAGCTCCGGGACAGGGTTAGTAGCAGCTTTCTTT. Amino acids: CASSSGTGLVAAFF. The entire variable domain, with the rest obtained from reference TRBV7-2 and TRBJ1-1, is as follows: GAGVSQSPSNKVTEKGKDVELRCDPISGHTALYWYRQSLGQGLEFLIYFQGNSAPDKSGLPSDRFSAERTGGSVSTLTIQRTQQEDSAVYLCASSSGTGLVAAFFGQGTRLTVV.

The chain joins TRBV19 to TRBJ2-2; TRBD2 matches 16 bases. V lost 5 bases and J lost 4; bases outside the gene matches: 7. This CDR3 has 18 residues. Per the germline V gene, CDR1 is LNHDA and CDR2 is SQIVND (reference sequence). The CDR3: CASSPPGLAGGFTGELFF. CDR3 DNA: TGTGCCAGTAGTCCCCCGGGACTAGCGGGGGGGTTCACCGGGGAGCTGTTTTTT.

Many counts were recorded for this clonotype. The genes are TRBV29-1 and TRBJ2-1; D gene ambiguous. This CDR3 is built from 12 residues. The V end lost 4 bases, the J end lost 8 bases, and 12 bases lay between the germline ends. The V gene's germline CDR1 is SQVTM and CDR2 ANQGSEA. CDR3 region: CSVVIRGDEQFF. The CDR3 DNA is TGCAGCGTTGTCATTCGCGGTGATGAGCAGTTCTTC.

This clonotype has a count of ten or more. The gene calls are TRBV20-1 and TRBJ2-1; unclear D gene. Trimming stripped 3 bases from V and 3 bases from J, with 12 bases between. The CDR3 runs 14 residues. Germline CDR1 and CDR2: DFQATT and SNEGSKA (reference sequence). The CDR3 nucleotides are TGCAGTGCTAGTGGATCGCTCTACTACAATGAGCAGTTCTTC. Translation gives CSASGSLYYNEQFF.

A few counts support this clonotype. The CDR3 region is CASSPRTENYEQYF. DNA for the CDR3: TGTGCCAGCAGCCCAAGGACAGAGAACTACGAGCAGTACTTC. This chain uses TRBV7-9 with TRBJ2-7; perhaps TRBD1 as D (6 bases). V lost 5 bases and J 3 bases, leaving 14 bases between the germline ends. The length of the CDR3 is 14 residues. The germline gives CDR1 SEHNR, CDR2 FQNEAQ (reference sequence).

The chain employs TRBV7-9 and TRBJ2-1; maybe TRBD2 (5 bases). The CDR3 contains 14 residues. Trimming took off 10 bases at V and 0 bases at J, with 13 bases between the two ends. The germline V gene encodes CDR1 SEHNR and CDR2 FQNEAQ (reference sequence). The CDR3 reads CATQLGSSYNEQFF. In DNA, the CDR3 is TGTGCCACCCAACTAGGAAGCTCCTACAATGAGCAGTTCTTC.

This sequence joins TRBV24-1 and TRBJ2-3; TRBD1 matches at 7 bases. Looked up from germline, CDR1 is KGHDR and CDR2 is SFDVKD. This CDR3 has 17 residues. Unmatched junction bases numbered 11, after V lost 3 bases and J lost 3 bases. The CDR3 nucleotides read TGTGCCACCAGTGATCGGACAGGTCGAATTCAAACAGATACGCAGTATTTT. Its protein product is CATSDRTGRIQTDTQYF.

This clonotype was detected ten times or more. This sequence joins TRBV15 and TRBJ2-5, with D perhaps TRBD1 or TRBD2 (5 bases each). The CDR3 is 12 amino acids. Trimming left V 5 bases short and J 6 bases short, with 10 bases between. The V gene's germline CDR1 is LNHNV and CDR2 YYDKDF (reference sequence). The CDR3 is CATSEWGQTQYF. Written as DNA, the CDR3 is TGTGCCACCAGCGAGTGGGGACAGACCCAGTACTTC.

The chain is built from TRBV5-8 and TRBJ1-1; TRBD1 agrees at 7 bases. V lost 5 bases, J lost 6 bases, and 13 bases stayed unmatched. CDR1 and CDR2 (germline): SGHTS, YDEGEE. The CDR3 is 15 residues long. This chain's CDR3 is CASRQGQLIPSEAFF. The CDR3 DNA reads as TGTGCCAGCAGACAGGGACAGCTTATTCCCTCTGAAGCTTTCTTT.

This clonotype was seen a few times. The J gene is TRBJ1-5, the V gene TRBV4-1; perhaps TRBD1 as D (6 bases). Trimming removed 1 base at V and 7 bases at J, with 11 bases between. Germline CDR1 and CDR2: MGHRA and YSYEKL. This CDR3 comprises 14 residues. The CDR3 spells CASSQGQGIQPQHF. DNA for the CDR3: TGCGCCAGCAGCCAAGGGCAGGGGATCCAGCCCCAGCATTTT.

The rearrangement uses TRBV20-1 and TRBJ1-1, with unresolved D. With 0 bases removed from V and 4 bases from J, the gap between germline ends came to 9 bases. Germline CDR1 is DFQATT and CDR2 is SNEGSKA (reference sequence). The CDR3 length is 13 residues. As DNA, the CDR3 is TGCAGTGCTAGAGAAGGGTCCGGCACTGAAGCTTTCTTT. The encoded protein is CSAREGSGTEAFF.

This chain links TRBV28 with TRBJ2-6; D may be TRBD1 (5 bases). Germline CDR1 MDHEN, CDR2 SYDVKM. Trimming pared 2 bases from V and 4 bases from J, leaving 15 bases between. This CDR3 region has 17 residues. CDR3 sequence reads: CASSLDSAAGGANVLTF. CDR3 in DNA: TGTGCCAGCAGTTTAGACAGCGCGGCTGGAGGGGCCAACGTCCTGACTTTC.

This clonotype was picked up a small number of times. This chain uses TRBV12-3 or TRBV12-4 with TRBJ2-7, with 8 bases that match TRBD1. The CDR3 totals 15 residues. With V trimmed by 5 bases and J by 2 bases, 8 bases remained unmatched. Written as DNA, the CDR3 is TGTGCCAGCAGTCTCGGACAGGGCCCTCCCTACGAGCAGTACTTC. It specifies CASSLGQGPPYEQYF.

V is TRBV7-9 and J is TRBJ1-1; D might be TRBD1 (5 bases). Germline CDR1 is SEHNR and CDR2 is FQNEAQ (reference sequence). V lost 5 bases, J lost 7 bases, and 17 bases lay in between. The CDR3 extends over 14 amino acids. The CDR3 region has the DNA TGTGCCAGCAGCCCCCCGGGACGAACGGGTGAAGCTTTCTTT. Its translation is CASSPPGRTGEAFF.

This clonotype was found a few times. The J gene is TRBJ2-4, the V gene TRBV12-3 or TRBV12-4; 10 nucleotides agree with TRBD1. The ends lost 6 bases at V and 7 bases at J; junction bases unmatched: 12. The CDR3 contains 16 residues. In nucleotides, the CDR3 is TGTGCCAGCAGGCCGCCGCGACAGGGGGCGCAGAACATTCAGTACTTC. This encodes CASRPPRQGAQNIQYF.

This clonotype occurred a few times. This chain connects TRBV20-1 to TRBJ1-5; D call uncertain. Per germline, CDR1 DFQATT and CDR2 SNEGSKA (reference sequence). The V end was cut by 6 bases, the J end by 1 base, with 10 bases between. This CDR3 region has 13 residues. CDR3 DNA: TGCAGTGCGCACGGACTGAGCAATCAGCCCCAGCATTTT. It is translated as CSAHGLSNQPQHF.

This clonotype has more than one count but fewer than ten. V gene TRBV7-2 combines with J gene TRBJ2-7; 14 bases are shared with TRBD2. The CDR3 runs to 17 residues. Germline V gene data show CDR1 as SGHTA and CDR2 as FQGNSA. After removal of 4 bases from V and 3 bases from J, the junction contained 8 bases not matched to a gene. The CDR3, as DNA: TGTGCCAGCAGCTGGGGACTAGCGGGGGTCCCCCACTACGAGCAGTACTTC. Amino acids: CASSWGLAGVPHYEQYF.